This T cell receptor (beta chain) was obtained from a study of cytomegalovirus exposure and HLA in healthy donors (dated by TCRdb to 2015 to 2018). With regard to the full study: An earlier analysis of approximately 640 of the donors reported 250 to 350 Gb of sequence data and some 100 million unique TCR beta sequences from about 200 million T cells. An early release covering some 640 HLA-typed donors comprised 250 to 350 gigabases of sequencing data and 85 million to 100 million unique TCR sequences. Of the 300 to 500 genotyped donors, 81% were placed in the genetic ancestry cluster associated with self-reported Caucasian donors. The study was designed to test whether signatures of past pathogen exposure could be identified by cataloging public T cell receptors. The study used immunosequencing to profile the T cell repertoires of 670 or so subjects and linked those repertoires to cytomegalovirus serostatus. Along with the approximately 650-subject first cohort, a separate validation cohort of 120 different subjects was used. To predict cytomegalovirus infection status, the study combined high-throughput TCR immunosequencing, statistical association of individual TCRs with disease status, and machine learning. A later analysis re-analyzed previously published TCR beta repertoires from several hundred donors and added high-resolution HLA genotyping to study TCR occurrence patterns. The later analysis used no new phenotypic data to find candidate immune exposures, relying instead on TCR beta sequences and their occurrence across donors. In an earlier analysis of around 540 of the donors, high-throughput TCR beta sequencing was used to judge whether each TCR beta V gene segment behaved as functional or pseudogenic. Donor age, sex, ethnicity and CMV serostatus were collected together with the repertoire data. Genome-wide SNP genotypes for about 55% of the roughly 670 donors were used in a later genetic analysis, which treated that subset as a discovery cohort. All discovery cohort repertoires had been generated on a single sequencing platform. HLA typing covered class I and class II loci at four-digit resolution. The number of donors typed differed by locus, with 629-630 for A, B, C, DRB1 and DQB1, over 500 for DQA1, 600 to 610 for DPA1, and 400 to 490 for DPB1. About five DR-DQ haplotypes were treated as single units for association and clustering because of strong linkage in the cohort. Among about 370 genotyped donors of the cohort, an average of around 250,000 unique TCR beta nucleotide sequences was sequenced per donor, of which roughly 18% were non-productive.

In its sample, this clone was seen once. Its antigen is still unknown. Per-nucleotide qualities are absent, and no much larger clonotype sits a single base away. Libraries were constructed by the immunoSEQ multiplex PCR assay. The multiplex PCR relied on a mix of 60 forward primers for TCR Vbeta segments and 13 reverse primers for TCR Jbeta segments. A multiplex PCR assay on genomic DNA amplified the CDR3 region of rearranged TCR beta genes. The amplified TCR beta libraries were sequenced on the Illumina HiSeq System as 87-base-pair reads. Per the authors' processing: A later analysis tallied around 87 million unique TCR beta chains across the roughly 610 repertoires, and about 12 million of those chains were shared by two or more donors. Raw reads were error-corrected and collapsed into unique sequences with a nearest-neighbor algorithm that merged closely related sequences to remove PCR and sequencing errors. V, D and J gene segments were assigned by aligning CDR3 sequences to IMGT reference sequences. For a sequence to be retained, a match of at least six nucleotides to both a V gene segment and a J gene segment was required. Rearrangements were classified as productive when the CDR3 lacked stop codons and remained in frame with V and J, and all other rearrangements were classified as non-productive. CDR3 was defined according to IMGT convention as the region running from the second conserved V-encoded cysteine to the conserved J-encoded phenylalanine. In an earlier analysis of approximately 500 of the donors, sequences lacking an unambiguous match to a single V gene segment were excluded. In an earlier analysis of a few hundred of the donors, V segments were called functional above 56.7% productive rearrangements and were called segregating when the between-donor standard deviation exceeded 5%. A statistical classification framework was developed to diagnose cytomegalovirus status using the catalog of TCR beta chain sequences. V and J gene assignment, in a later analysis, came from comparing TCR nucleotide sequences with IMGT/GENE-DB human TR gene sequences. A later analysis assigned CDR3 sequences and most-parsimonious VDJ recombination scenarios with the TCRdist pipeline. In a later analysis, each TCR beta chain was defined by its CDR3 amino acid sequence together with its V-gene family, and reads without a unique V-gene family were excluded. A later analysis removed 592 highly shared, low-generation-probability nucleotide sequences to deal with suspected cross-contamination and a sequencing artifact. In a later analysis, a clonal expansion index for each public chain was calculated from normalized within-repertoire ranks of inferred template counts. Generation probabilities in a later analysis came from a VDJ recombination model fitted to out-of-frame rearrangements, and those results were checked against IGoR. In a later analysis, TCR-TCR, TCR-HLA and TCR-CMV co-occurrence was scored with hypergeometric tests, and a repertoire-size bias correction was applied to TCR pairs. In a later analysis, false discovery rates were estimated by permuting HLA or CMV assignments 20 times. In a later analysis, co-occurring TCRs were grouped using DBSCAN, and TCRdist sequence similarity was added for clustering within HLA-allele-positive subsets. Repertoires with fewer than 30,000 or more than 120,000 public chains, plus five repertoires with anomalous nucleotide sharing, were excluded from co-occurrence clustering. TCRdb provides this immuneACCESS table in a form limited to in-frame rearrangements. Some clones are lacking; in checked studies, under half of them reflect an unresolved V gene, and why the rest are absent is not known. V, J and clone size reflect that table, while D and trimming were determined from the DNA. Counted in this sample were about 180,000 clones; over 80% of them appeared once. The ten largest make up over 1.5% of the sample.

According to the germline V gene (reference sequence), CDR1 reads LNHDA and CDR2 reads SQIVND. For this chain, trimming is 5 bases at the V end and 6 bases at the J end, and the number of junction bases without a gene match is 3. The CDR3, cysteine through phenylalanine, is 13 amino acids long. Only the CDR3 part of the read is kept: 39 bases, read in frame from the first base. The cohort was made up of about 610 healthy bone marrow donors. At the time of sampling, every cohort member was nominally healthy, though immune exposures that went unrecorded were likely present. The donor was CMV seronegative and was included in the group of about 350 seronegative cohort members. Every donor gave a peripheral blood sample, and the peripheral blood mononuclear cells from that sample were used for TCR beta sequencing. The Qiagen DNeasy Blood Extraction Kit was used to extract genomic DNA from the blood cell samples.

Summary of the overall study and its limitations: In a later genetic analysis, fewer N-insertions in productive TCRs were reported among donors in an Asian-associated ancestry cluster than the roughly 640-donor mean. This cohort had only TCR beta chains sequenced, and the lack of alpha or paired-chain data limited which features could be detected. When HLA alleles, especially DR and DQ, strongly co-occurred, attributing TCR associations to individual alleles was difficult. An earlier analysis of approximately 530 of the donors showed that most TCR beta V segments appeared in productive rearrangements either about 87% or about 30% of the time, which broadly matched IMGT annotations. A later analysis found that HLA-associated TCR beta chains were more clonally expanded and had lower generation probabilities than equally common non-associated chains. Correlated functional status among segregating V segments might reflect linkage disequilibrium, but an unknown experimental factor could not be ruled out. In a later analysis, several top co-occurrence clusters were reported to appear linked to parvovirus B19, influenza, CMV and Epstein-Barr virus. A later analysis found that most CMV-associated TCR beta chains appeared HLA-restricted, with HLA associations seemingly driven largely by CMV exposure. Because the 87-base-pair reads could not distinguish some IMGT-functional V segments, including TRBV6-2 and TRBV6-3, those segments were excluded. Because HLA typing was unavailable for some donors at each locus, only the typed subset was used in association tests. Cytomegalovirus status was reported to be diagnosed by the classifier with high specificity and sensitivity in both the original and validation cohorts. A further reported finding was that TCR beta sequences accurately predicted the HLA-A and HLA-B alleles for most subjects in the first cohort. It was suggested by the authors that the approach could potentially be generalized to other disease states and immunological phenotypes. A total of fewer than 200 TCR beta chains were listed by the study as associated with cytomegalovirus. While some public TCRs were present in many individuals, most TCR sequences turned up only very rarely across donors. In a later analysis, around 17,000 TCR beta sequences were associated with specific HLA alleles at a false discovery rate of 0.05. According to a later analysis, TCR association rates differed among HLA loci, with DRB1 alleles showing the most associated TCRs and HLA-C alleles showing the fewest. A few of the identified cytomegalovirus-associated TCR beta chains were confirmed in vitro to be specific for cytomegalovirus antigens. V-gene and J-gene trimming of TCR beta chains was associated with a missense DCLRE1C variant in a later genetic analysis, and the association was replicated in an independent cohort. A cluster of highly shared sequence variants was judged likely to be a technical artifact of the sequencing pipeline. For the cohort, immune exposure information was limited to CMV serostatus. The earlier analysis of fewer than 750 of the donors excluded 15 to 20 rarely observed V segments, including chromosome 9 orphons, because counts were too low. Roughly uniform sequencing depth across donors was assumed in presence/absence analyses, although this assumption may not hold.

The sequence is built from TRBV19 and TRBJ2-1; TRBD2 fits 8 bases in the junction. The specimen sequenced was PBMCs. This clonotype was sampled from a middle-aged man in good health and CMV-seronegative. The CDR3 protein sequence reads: CASSPTSGNEQFF. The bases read TGTGCCAGTAGTCCCACTAGCGGCAATGAGCAGTTCTTC.